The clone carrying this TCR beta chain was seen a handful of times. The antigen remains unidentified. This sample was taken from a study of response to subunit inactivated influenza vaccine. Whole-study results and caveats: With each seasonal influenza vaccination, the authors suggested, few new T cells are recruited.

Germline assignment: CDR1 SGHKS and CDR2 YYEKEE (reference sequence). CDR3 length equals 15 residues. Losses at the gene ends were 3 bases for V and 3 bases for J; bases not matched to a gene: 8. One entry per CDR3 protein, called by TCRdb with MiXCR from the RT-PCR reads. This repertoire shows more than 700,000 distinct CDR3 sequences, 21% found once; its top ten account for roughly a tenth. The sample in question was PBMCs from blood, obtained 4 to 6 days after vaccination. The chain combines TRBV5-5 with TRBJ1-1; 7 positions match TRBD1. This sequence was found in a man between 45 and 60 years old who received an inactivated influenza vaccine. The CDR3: CASSSTGVSYTEAFF. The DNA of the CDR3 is TGTGCCAGCAGCTCCACAGGGGTCTCGTACACTGAAGCTTTCTTT.